The 30 T cell receptor beta chains below come from one sample, sequenced in a study of cytomegalovirus exposure and HLA in healthy donors. The protocol was immunoSEQ multiplex PCR, while the TCRdb copy is restricted to in-frame clones and leaves out a portion. The sample yields 110,000 or so clones, about 84% seen once. Sequenced material: PBMCs. All receptors come from a young man in good health and CMV-seronegative.

The chain combines TRBV6-1 with TRBJ2-1; D perhaps matches TRBD2 (6 bases). The length of the CDR3 is 14 residues. Germline CDR1 MNHNS, CDR2 SASEGT. V lost 11 bases, J lost 3 bases, and 17 bases lay in between. CDR3 residues: CAGQSGSFYNEQFF. CDR3 in DNA: TGTGCCGGGCAAAGCGGGTCCTTCTACAATGAGCAGTTCTTC.

This sequence joins TRBV30 and TRBJ2-3; TRBD2 matches at 11 bases. Unmatched junction bases numbered 10, after V lost 3 bases and J lost 5 bases. There are 16 residues in the CDR3. The germline V gene encodes CDR1 GTSNPN and CDR2 SVGIG (reference sequence). In DNA form, the CDR3 reads TGTGCCTGGAGGACCCTAGCGGGAGGCCTGGAAGATACGCAGTATTTT. This gives the protein CAWRTLAGGLEDTQYF.

The CDR3 reads CASRPNHRGQEEQYF. CDR3 in DNA: TGTGCCAGCAGACCAAACCACAGGGGGCAGGAGGAGCAGTACTTC. The genes are TRBV5-5 and TRBJ2-7; TRBD1 matches at 9 bases. Unmatched junction bases numbered 13, after V lost 5 bases and J lost 7 bases. Looked up from germline, CDR1 is SGHKS and CDR2 is YYEKEE (reference sequence). This CDR3 region has 15 residues.

This chain connects TRBV30 to TRBJ2-1; 10 bases agree with TRBD1. The CDR3 sequence is 15 residues long. Germline V gene lookup returns CDR1 GTSNPN and CDR2 SVGIG (reference sequence). V dropped 1 base and J dropped 6; count of bases not matched to a gene: 6. CDR3 residues: CAWSATGGAGNEQFF. As DNA, the CDR3 is TGTGCCTGGAGTGCGACAGGGGGCGCGGGCAATGAGCAGTTCTTC.

V and J are TRBV19 and TRBJ2-1, with D maybe TRBD1 (8 bases). Trimming pared 6 bases from V and 2 bases from J, leaving 14 bases between. Germline CDR1 is LNHDA and CDR2 is SQIVND (reference sequence). The CDR3 covers 15 residues. As DNA, the CDR3 is TGTGCCAGTAGGGGGGGGACAGGTACCTACAATGAGCAGTTCTTC. Its protein is CASRGGTGTYNEQFF.

V is TRBV30 and J is TRBJ2-2; TRBD1 might be the D (5 bases). CDR1 is GTSNPN, CDR2 SVGIG, per germline (reference sequence). This CDR3 has 12 residues. The V end was cut by 5 bases, the J end by 2 bases, with 6 bases between. CDR3 nucleotides: TGTGCCTGGGACAGCAACACCGGGGAGCTGTTTTTT. Protein product: CAWDSNTGELFF. Combining the CDR3 with reference TRBV30 and TRBJ2-2 gives the whole variable domain SQTIHQWPATLVQPVGSPLSLECTVEGTSNPNLYWYRQAAGRGLQLLFYSVGIGQISSEVPQNLSASRPQDRQFILSSKKLLLSDSGFYLCAWDSNTGELFFGEGSRLTVL.

The chain employs TRBV29-1 and TRBJ1-2; the match to TRBD1 covers 12 bases. CDR1 and CDR2 from the germline V gene are SQVTM and ANQGSEA. The length of the CDR3 is 14 residues. The V gene end was trimmed by 2 bases and the J gene end by 7 bases; junction bases not matched to a gene: 5. The CDR3 protein is CSVERRDRGLGYTF. The DNA for the CDR3 is TGCAGCGTTGAACGCCGGGACAGGGGGCTTGGCTACACCTTC.

The rearrangement joins TRBV7-8 to TRBJ1-1, with 9 bases lining up with TRBD1. This CDR3 has 17 residues. Germline lookup yields CDR1 SGHVS and CDR2 FQNEAQ. Germline trimming cut 4 bases from V and 0 bases from J; bases unmatched to any gene: 9. CDR3 DNA sequence: TGTGCCAGCAGCTCACCCCCGGGACAGGGCATGAACACTGAAGCTTTCTTT. It codes for CASSSPPGQGMNTEAFF.

V is TRBV9 and J is TRBJ2-1; D is unresolved. Per the germline V gene, CDR1 is SGDLS and CDR2 is YYNGEE. The CDR3 extends over 15 amino acids. The V end was cut by 0 bases, the J end by 7 bases, with 14 bases between. The CDR3, as DNA: TGTGCCAGCAGCGTAGGGCCCCCCGCCGGGAATGAGCAGTTCTTC. Translating gives CASSVGPPAGNEQFF.

This clone has only one observation. This chain uses TRBV5-1 with TRBJ1-1, with D perhaps TRBD1 (5 bases). Germline V gene sequence: CDR1 SGHRS, CDR2 YFSETQ. The CDR3 consists of 14 residues. Trimming stripped 7 bases from V and 0 bases from J, with 13 bases between. The DNA of the CDR3 is TGCGCCAGCTTGGCGGGGCCCATGAACACTGAAGCTTTCTTT. Its protein is CASLAGPMNTEAFF.

The CDR3 bases are TGTGCCAGCACCCCGCGGGGCGGGGAGAACACCGGGGAGCTGTTTTTT. It codes for CASTPRGGENTGELFF. The V call is TRBV5-4, the J call TRBJ2-2, with D maybe TRBD2 (6 bases). This CDR3 comprises 16 residues. The V end lost 6 bases, the J end lost 1 base, and 16 bases lay between the germline ends. Germline V gene data show CDR1 as SGHNT and CDR2 as YYREEE (reference sequence).

The V and J genes are TRBV2 and TRBJ1-4, with TRBD1 matching 10 bases. CDR1 and CDR2 from the germline V gene are SNHLY and FYNNEI. The CDR3 is 15 residues long. The trim removed 2 bases at V and 7 bases at J, leaving 4 bases unmatched. DNA of the CDR3: TGTGCCAGCAGTGAATGGGACAGGGGTGGTGAAAAACTGTTTTTT. It specifies CASSEWDRGGEKLFF.

This chain links TRBV28 with TRBJ2-1; 9 bases agree with TRBD1. There are 15 residues in the CDR3. Germline-derived CDR1 and CDR2 are MDHEN and SYDVKM. Trimming cost V 1 base and J 6 bases; bases outside gene matches: 4. The CDR3 DNA reads TGTGCCAGCAGTTTATACGGGACAGGGCTCAATGAGCAGTTCTTC. Translated, it gives CASSLYGTGLNEQFF.

The gene calls are TRBV2 and TRBJ2-5; no clear D. CDR1 and CDR2 (germline): SNHLY, FYNNEI. The CDR3 loop spans 14 amino acids. V dropped 5 bases and J dropped 5 bases, with 15 bases sitting between them. The CDR3 DNA reads TGTGCCAGCAGTAACTCAGGCTGGCTGGAGACCCAGTACTTC. Its translation: CASSNSGWLETQYF.

This chain links TRBV5-1 with TRBJ2-2, with 8 bases lining up with TRBD1. CDR3 length: 14 amino acids. Looked up from germline, CDR1 is SGHRS and CDR2 is YFSETQ. Trimming took 0 bases from V and 6 from J; bases not matched to a gene: 1. The CDR3 is CASSLAGGSGELFF. DNA for the CDR3: TGCGCCAGCAGCTTGGCAGGGGGCTCCGGGGAGCTGTTTTTT.

The CDR3 here is CASRRTGTGRANTEAFF. The CDR3 region has the DNA TGCGCCAGCAGACGAACCGGGACAGGGAGGGCCAACACTGAAGCTTTCTTT. The chain recombines TRBV5-1 with TRBJ1-1, with 9 nucleotides matching TRBD1. The CDR3 covers 17 residues. The V gene end was trimmed by 5 bases and the J gene end by 2 bases; junction bases not matched to a gene: 13. The V gene's germline CDR1 is SGHRS and CDR2 YFSETQ.

This clone is a singleton in its sample. This chain links TRBV5-4 with TRBJ2-7; TRBD2 matches at 9 bases. The CDR3 loop spans 15 amino acids. Trimming cost V 0 bases and J 2 bases; bases outside gene matches: 3. Germline CDR1 is SGHNT and CDR2 is YYREEE (reference sequence). The CDR3 region has the DNA TGTGCCAGCAGCTTGGGGACTAGCGCAACCTACGAGCAGTACTTC. Translation: CASSLGTSATYEQYF. Complete variable domain (other parts from reference TRBV5-4 and TRBJ2-7): ETGVTQSPTHLIKTRGQQVTLRCSSQSGHNTVSWYQQALGQGPQFIFQYYREEENGRGNFPPRFSGLQFPNYSSELNVNALELDDSALYLCASSLGTSATYEQYFGPGTRLTVT.

This chain uses TRBV5-1 with TRBJ2-5, with TRBD2 matching over 12 bases. The CDR3 spans 16 residues. After removal of 4 bases from V and 3 bases from J, the junction contained 7 bases not matched to a gene. In germline, CDR1 is SGHRS, CDR2 YFSETQ. CDR3 residues: CASSPGTSGFEETQYF. CDR3 in DNA: TGCGCCAGCAGCCCGGGGACTAGCGGGTTTGAAGAGACCCAGTACTTC.

The J gene is TRBJ2-7, the V gene TRBV6-5; 7 bases agree with TRBD1. Unmatched junction bases numbered 9, after V lost 5 bases and J lost 2 bases. CDR1 is MNHEY, CDR2 SVGAGI, per germline. CDR3 length: 15 amino acids. The CDR3 loop is CASSQGTVPTYEQYF. DNA of the CDR3: TGTGCCAGCAGTCAAGGGACAGTACCGACCTACGAGCAGTACTTC.

In its sample, this clone was seen once. The DNA for the CDR3 is TGTGCCAGCGGCGGGCAGGCCCGCTCTGGGGCCAACGTCCTGACTTTC. It is translated as CASGGQARSGANVLTF. The chain links TRBV18 to TRBJ2-6, with D maybe TRBD2 (5 bases). V was trimmed by 8 bases and J by 0 bases, leaving 14 bases between them. Germline V CDR1 and CDR2: KGHSH, LQKENI. The length of the CDR3 is 16 residues.

In its sample, this clone was seen once. The V call is TRBV5-4, the J call TRBJ2-2; 8 nucleotides line up with TRBD2. CDR3 length equals 16 residues. Germline assignment: CDR1 SGHNT and CDR2 YYREEE (reference sequence). V lost 0 bases to trimming and J lost 3 bases; unmatched junction nucleotides: 4. The CDR3 loop is CASSLEVRGDTGELFF. CDR3 nucleotides: TGTGCCAGCAGCTTGGAAGTGCGGGGGGACACCGGGGAGCTGTTTTTT.

This sequence joins TRBV30 and TRBJ1-1; a possible D gene is TRBD1 (6 bases). In germline, CDR1 is GTSNPN, CDR2 SVGIG (reference sequence). Trimming took off 3 bases at V and 5 bases at J, with 10 bases between the two ends. This CDR3 is 12 amino acids long. CDR3 bases: TGTGCCTGGAGCGGGGGGGCGACTGAAGCTTTCTTT. Protein product: CAWSGGATEAFF.

The J gene is TRBJ2-5, the V gene TRBV5-4; 9 bases are shared with TRBD1. After removal of 4 bases from V and 5 bases from J, the junction contained 6 bases not matched to a gene. CDR3 length: 14 residues. Germline CDR1 reads SGHNT; CDR2 reads YYREEE (reference sequence). The CDR3 sequence is CASSPTGGSETQYF. DNA of the CDR3: TGTGCCAGCAGCCCGACAGGGGGTAGCGAGACCCAGTACTTC.

This chain links TRBV2 with TRBJ1-3; 7 positions agree with TRBD1. The CDR3 is made up of 12 amino acids. The V gene's germline CDR1 is SNHLY and CDR2 FYNNEI. V shed 8 bases, J shed 3 bases, and the junction held 1 base outside the gene matches. The CDR3 bases are TGTGCCAGCCGACAGGGTGGAAACACCATATATTTT. Its translation: CASRQGGNTIYF.

The chain uses TRBV9 and TRBJ1-1, with D maybe TRBD1 (6 bases). CDR3 length: 17 residues. Germline V gives CDR1 SGDLS, CDR2 YYNGEE. V lost 3 bases and J 0 bases, leaving 18 bases between the germline ends. The DNA of the CDR3 is TGTGCCAGCAGCGAAGGGGGTTCAGGAAGTGTGAACACTGAAGCTTTCTTT. Protein: CASSEGGSGSVNTEAFF.

The chain is built from TRBV30 and TRBJ1-1; perhaps TRBD1 as D (5 bases). The CDR3 totals 15 residues. Germline-derived CDR1 and CDR2 are GTSNPN and SVGIG (reference sequence). Trimming cost V 0 bases and J 0 bases, with 11 bases left between them. This CDR3 reads CAWSVLGGMNTEAFF. In DNA form, the CDR3 reads TGTGCCTGGAGTGTATTGGGGGGGATGAACACTGAAGCTTTCTTT.

This sequence joins TRBV20-1 and TRBJ2-5, with 7 bases lining up with TRBD1. The V gene's germline CDR1 is DFQATT and CDR2 SNEGSKA (reference sequence). The CDR3 runs 11 residues. CDR3 nucleotide sequence: TGCAGCCCTATCAGGGGGGAGACCCAGTACTTC. Its protein product is CSPIRGETQYF.

Comment on this clone: Different DNA sequences within this sample yield the same CDR3. This chain uses TRBV9 with TRBJ1-5; D not resolved. This CDR3 is 15 amino acids long. V was clipped by 0 bases and J by 4 bases, with 11 bases between them. Germline V gene data show CDR1 as SGDLS and CDR2 as YYNGEE. CDR3: CASSVGAGGNQPQHF. CDR3 DNA sequence: TGTGCCAGCAGCGTAGGAGCAGGAGGTAATCAGCCCCAGCATTTT. Complete variable domain (other parts from reference TRBV9 and TRBJ1-5): DSGVTQTPKHLITATGQRVTLRCSPRSGDLSVYWYQQSLDQGLQFLIQYYNGEERAKGNILERFSAQQFPDLHSELNLSSLELGDSALYFCASSVGAGGNQPQHFGDGTRLSIL.

The chain has TRBV6-6 and TRBJ1-2, with 8 bases fitting TRBD1. Germline CDR1 and CDR2: MNHNY and SVGAGI (reference sequence). This CDR3 has 15 residues. Germline trimming cut 7 bases from V and 5 bases from J; bases unmatched to any gene: 12. CDR3 nucleotide sequence: TGTGCCAGCATGGTGCTAGGGACAGGAAATTATGGCTACACCTTC. It yields the protein CASMVLGTGNYGYTF.

The chain uses TRBV2 and TRBJ2-6; 9 positions match TRBD1. The length of the CDR3 is 20 residues. Trimming at V came to 6 bases and at J to 0 bases, leaving 15 bases not matched to a gene. In germline, CDR1 is SNHLY, CDR2 FYNNEI. DNA of the CDR3: TGTGCCAGCAGACGCATCCCACCGGGACAGGGATCCTCTGGGGCCAACGTCCTGACTTTC. Translated: CASRRIPPGQGSSGANVLTF.